This passage covers 14 T cell receptor beta chains from one sample sequenced in a study of radiation and T cells in renal cell carcinoma. Some clones are missing from TCRdb's copy, which holds only in-frame ones; the method was immunoSEQ multiplex PCR. The top ten clones hold about 12% of a sample with about 150,000 clones, approximately 90% of them seen once. Described time point: baseline pretreatment blood. Treatment in this sample: 15 Gy SBRT to primary tumor, nephrectomy 4 weeks later. The sequencing used blood, collected from a patient whose treatment included radiotherapy and nephrectomy. Receptors originate from a woman between 45 and 60 years old with renal cell carcinoma.

The rearrangement joins TRBV7-6 to TRBJ1-1; D possibly corresponds to TRBD1 (5 bases). V lost 5 bases and J 6 bases, leaving 13 bases between the germline ends. The CDR3 loop spans 13 amino acids. Looked up from germline, CDR1 is SGHVS and CDR2 is FNYEAQ. CDR3 protein: CASSPPGGSEAFF. The CDR3 DNA sequence: TGTGCCAGCAGCCCCCCCGGGGGGTCTGAAGCTTTCTTT.

The rearrangement links TRBV5-1 to TRBJ1-1; 8 bases match TRBD1. CDR1 and CDR2 from the germline V gene are SGHRS and YFSETQ. The junction had 4 bases not matched to a gene; V was cut back by 0 bases and J by 3 bases. This CDR3 is 15 amino acids long. The CDR3 DNA follows: TGCGCCAGCAGCTTGGCAGGGGGCGCGTACACTGAAGCTTTCTTT. This translates into CASSLAGGAYTEAFF.

The chain is built from TRBV7-8 and TRBJ2-1, with D possibly TRBD2 on 6 matching bases. The CDR3 is 12 residues long. In germline, CDR1 is SGHVS, CDR2 FQNEAQ. The V and J ends lost 4 bases and 12 bases respectively, with 13 bases between them. CDR3 nucleotide sequence: TGTGCCAGCAGCTATATAGTGGGGGGGCAGTTCTTC. Encoded protein: CASSYIVGGQFF.

V and J are TRBV2 and TRBJ1-2; D may be TRBD1 (5 bases). CDR3 length: 13 residues. In germline, CDR1 is SNHLY, CDR2 FYNNEI. V lost 2 bases and J 3 bases, leaving 7 bases between the germline ends. The CDR3: CASSETRDYGYTF. Written as DNA, the CDR3 is TGTGCCAGCAGTGAAACCAGGGACTATGGCTACACCTTC.

The chain uses TRBV7-2 and TRBJ2-1; D is perhaps TRBD1 (5 bases). Looked up from germline, CDR1 is SGHTA and CDR2 is FQGNSA. The V gene lost 5 bases and the J gene lost 0 bases, with 11 bases spanning the gap. The CDR3 has 15 residues. CDR3 loop: CASSLGVSSYNEQFF. The CDR3 nucleotides are TGTGCCAGCAGCCTAGGGGTGAGCTCCTACAATGAGCAGTTCTTC. Drawing the rest from reference TRBV7-2 and TRBJ2-1, the complete variable domain is GAGVSQSPSNKVTEKGKDVELRCDPISGHTALYWYRQSLGQGLEFLIYFQGNSAPDKSGLPSDRFSAERTGGSVSTLTIQRTQQEDSAVYLCASSLGVSSYNEQFFGPGTRLTVL.

The chain has TRBV7-8 and TRBJ1-5; D is ambiguous. Germline V gene sequence: CDR1 SGHVS, CDR2 FQNEAQ. This CDR3 is 14 amino acids long. The germline V and J ends were trimmed by 3 bases and 3 bases, with 9 bases remaining between them. The CDR3 here is CASSFLGSNQPQHF. In nucleotides, the CDR3 is TGTGCCAGCAGCTTTTTAGGGTCCAATCAGCCCCAGCATTTT.

This sequence joins TRBV11-2 and TRBJ1-2, with a possible D match to TRBD1 (5 bases). Germline V gene data show CDR1 as SGHAT and CDR2 as FQNNGV. V was pared by 5 bases and J by 5 bases, with 12 bases between. The CDR3 contains 13 residues. CDR3 in amino acids: CASSARDLYGYTF. CDR3 in DNA: TGTGCCAGCAGCGCCAGGGATCTTTATGGCTACACCTTC.

The chain has TRBV9 and TRBJ1-1; D ambiguous. The CDR3 totals 13 residues. Looked up from germline, CDR1 is SGDLS and CDR2 is YYNGEE. V lost 3 bases and J lost 3, with 9 bases in between. The CDR3 nucleotides read TGTGCCAGCAGCGAGGGATTATACACTGAAGCTTTCTTT. Protein product: CASSEGLYTEAFF.

The rearrangement joins TRBV19 to TRBJ2-7, with TRBD1 matching 8 bases. The CDR3 covers 15 residues. Germline CDR1 and CDR2: LNHDA and SQIVND (reference sequence). With V trimmed by 1 base and J by 2 bases, 4 bases remained unmatched. The CDR3 region is CASSIVGQGPYEQYF. Written as DNA, the CDR3 is TGTGCCAGTAGTATAGTCGGACAGGGTCCCTACGAGCAGTACTTC.

A single count supports this clone. The gene calls are TRBV5-8 and TRBJ2-1; no clear D gene. This CDR3 region has 12 residues. Germline CDR1 SGHTS, CDR2 YDEGEE. Trimming took 5 bases from V and 7 from J, leaving 10 bases between them. CDR3 nucleotides: TGTGCCAGCAGATTAATGGTAAATGAGCAGTTCTTC. As protein: CASRLMVNEQFF.

As DNA, the CDR3 is TGTGCCAGCAGCCAAAGGAGGGGCGTAAACACTGAAGCTTTCTTT. It yields the protein CASSQRRGVNTEAFF. V gene TRBV21-1 combines with J gene TRBJ1-1. TRBV21-1 is deemed a pseudogene. There are 15 residues in the CDR3.

In DNA form, the CDR3 reads TGTGCTAGTGGTTTGGGGTCCGGGACAGGGTTCACTGAAGCTTTCTTT. It yields the protein CASGLGSGTGFTEAFF. This sequence joins TRBV12-5 and TRBJ1-1, with 9 positions matching TRBD1. This CDR3 region has 16 residues. Germline values: CDR1 LGHNT, CDR2 FRNRAP. With 1 base clipped from V and 4 bases from J, the junction kept 7 bases outside the gene matches.

The chain recombines TRBV4-3 with TRBJ2-7; D is possibly TRBD1 (6 bases). The germline gives CDR1 LGHNA, CDR2 YSLEER. Trimming left V 4 bases short and J 3 bases short, with 19 bases between. This CDR3 has 16 amino acids. CDR3 amino acids: CASSPSGVGGGYEQYF. The CDR3 bases are TGCGCCAGCAGCCCCAGCGGCGTTGGGGGCGGCTACGAGCAGTACTTC.

This clone was seen just once. The V call is TRBV7-8, the J call TRBJ1-2; D is possibly TRBD1 (5 bases). CDR1 and CDR2 from the germline V gene are SGHVS and FQNEAQ. The germline V and J ends were trimmed by 5 bases and 4 bases, with 20 bases remaining between them. CDR3 length equals 16 residues. CDR3 nucleotides: TGTGCCAGCAGCCGAACCCGCCCCCCTGGGGGCTATGGCTACACCTTC. Residues: CASSRTRPPGGYGYTF.